One T cell receptor beta chain is described in this entry. No antigen is known for it. The TCR beta cDNA libraries carried unique molecular identifiers. TCRdb re-called the PCR reads with MiXCR, one entry per CDR3 protein. This sample has more than 350,000 distinct CDR3 sequences, with approximately 39% found just once. The CDR3 spans 15 residues. J lost 5 bases, V lost 6 bases, and 5 bases had no gene match. These data are taken from a study of post-analysis software for immune sequencing data. Study-wide points: The F measure placed samples prepared in the same batch into strongly shared clusters. Elevated frequency relative to controls characterized four to six TRBV segments in patients, TRBV5-6, TRBV5-1 and TRBV20-1 among them. Normalized Chao1 diversity in multiple sclerosis patients fell significantly below that of controls.

The chain is built from TRBV12-3 or TRBV12-4 and TRBJ2-5, with 14 bases fitting TRBD2. The source of this sequence is a girl aged 2-10 years with multiple sclerosis. Material: blood. CDR3 in amino acids: CASSGGLAGEETQYF. For the CDR3, the DNA is TGTGCCAGCAGCGGGGGACTAGCGGGGGAGGAGACCCAGTACTTC.